This T cell receptor beta chain was recovered during a study of T cells in Graves' hyperthyroidism and ophthalmopathy. RNA transcripts were the template for amplifying TCR beta CDR3 regions. A set of HTBI primers served as the primers for a first-round RT-PCR of the TCR CDR3. One entry per CDR3 protein results from TCRdb running MiXCR on the multiplex PCR reads. Seen here are a few hundred thousand distinct CDR3 sequences, around 20% observed once, and the top ten hold under 55%. Germline V gene data show CDR1 as LGHNA and CDR2 as YNFKEQ. The ends lost 5 bases at V and 1 base at J; junction bases unmatched: 4. This CDR3 is built from 16 residues.

The chain links TRBV4-2 to TRBJ1-3; TRBD1 matches at 11 bases. The clonotype originates from a woman in her fifties or sixties with Graves' hyperthyroidism. Sequencing input: blood. CDR3 in amino acids: CASSTGQGASGNTIYF. The CDR3 bases are TGTGCCAGCAGCACCGGACAGGGGGCGTCTGGAAACACCATATATTTT.